There are a few counts of the clone carrying this T cell receptor beta chain. Antigen specificity is unknown. These data come from a study of beta chain features in type 1 diabetes. Study-level results: In all four CD4+ subsets, TCRB CDR3 length was significantly, moderately reduced in type 1 diabetes. It was among patients, rather than healthy donors, that naive, central memory and Treg TCRB repertoires appeared more similar.

V lost 5 bases to trimming and J lost 3 bases; unmatched junction nucleotides: 9. Germline lookup yields CDR1 LNHDA and CDR2 SQIVND (reference sequence). The CDR3 has 15 amino acids. The whole isolated RNA underwent reverse transcription, so sequencing captured expressed TCRB transcripts. Measured with immunoSEQ multiplex PCR; TCRdb has only the in-frame clones, and not every one. This table holds some 290,000 clones, roughly an eighth found once. The chain recombines TRBV19 with TRBJ1-2; 7 bases are a match to TRBD1. The source material was naive CD4+ T cells from blood. This clonotype originated in a man aged 30-40 years with type 1 diabetes. CDR3 residues: CASSSPTGKDYGYTF. Written as DNA, the CDR3 is TGTGCCAGTAGTTCGCCGACAGGGAAGGACTATGGCTACACCTTC.